This T cell receptor (beta chain) stems from a study of graft-versus-host responses after intestinal transplantation. Study as a whole: Recipients uniformly received anti-thymocyte globulin induction, followed by tacrolimus and steroids for approximately 3 years. Notes on the study in general: Recipient marrow showed GvH clones, some seen first in ileum or blood.

Assay: immunoSEQ multiplex PCR; the TCRdb copy retains only in-frame clones and omits some. The repertoire has about 1,800 clones, approximately 87% of them found once; the top ten carry 18%. A note on this clone: The antigen remains undetermined. One end of the junction varies from germline; a read error may be responsible.

Intraepithelial lymphocytes and lamina propria lymphocytes were released through processing of graft tissue. The CDR3 totals 15 residues. Germline CDR1 SGHTA, CDR2 FQGNSA. The sequence derives from a human patient who received an intestinal transplant, so some T cells may come from the graft donor. Source: ileum tissue, taken 12 days after intestinal transplant. The chain couples TRBV7-2 to TRBJ2-1; 7 bases map to TRBD1. The CDR3 DNA is TGTGCCGGCAGAAAAGGGGGCGGTCGCTACAATGAGCAGTTCTTC. Protein: CAGRKGGGRYNEQFF.